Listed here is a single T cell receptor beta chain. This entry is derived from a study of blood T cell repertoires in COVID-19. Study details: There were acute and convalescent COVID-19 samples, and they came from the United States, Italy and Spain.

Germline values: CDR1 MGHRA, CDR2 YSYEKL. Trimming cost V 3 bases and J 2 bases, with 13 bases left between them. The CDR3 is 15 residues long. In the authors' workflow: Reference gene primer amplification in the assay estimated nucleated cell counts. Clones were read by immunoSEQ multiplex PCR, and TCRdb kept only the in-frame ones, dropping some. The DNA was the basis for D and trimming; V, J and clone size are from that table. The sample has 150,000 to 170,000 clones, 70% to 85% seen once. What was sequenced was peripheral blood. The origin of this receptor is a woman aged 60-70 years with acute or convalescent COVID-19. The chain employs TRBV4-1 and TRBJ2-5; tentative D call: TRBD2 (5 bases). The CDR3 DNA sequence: TGCGCCAGCAGCCATTTAGGCCGGGATCAAGAGACCCAGTACTTC. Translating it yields CASSHLGRDQETQYF.